These 32 T cell receptor beta chains came from one sample sequenced in a study of CD8 T cells in ankylosing spondylitis. Study-wide results and caveats: A motif in TCR beta, a set of seven to nine highly homologous variants, appeared characteristic of ankylosing spondylitis blood.

TCRdb re-derived calls from the 5' RACE reads in MiXCR, one entry per CDR3 protein. The table includes roughly 490,000 distinct CDR3 sequences, approximately 5.3% detected once. No antigen has been assigned to these receptors. Sequencing input: blood, either unsorted or a sorted T cell fraction (not recorded which). Receptors were obtained from a male donor with ankylosing spondylitis.

Ten or more counts support this clonotype. The V gene is TRBV20-1, the J gene TRBJ2-7, with 8 positions matching TRBD2. J lost 4 bases, V lost 5 bases, and 7 bases had no gene match. CDR1 DFQATT and CDR2 SNEGSKA come from the germline V gene (reference sequence). The CDR3 has 13 amino acids. The CDR3 coding sequence is TGCAGTGCTGGATGGACTAGCCCTTACGAGCAGTACTTC. Residues: CSAGWTSPYEQYF.

This clonotype was counted ten times or more. The chain uses TRBV27 and TRBJ2-5, with D perhaps TRBD2 (6 bases). CDR3 length equals 14 residues. Germline V gene data show CDR1 as MNHEY and CDR2 as SMNVEV (reference sequence). The V end lost 4 bases, the J end lost 1 base, and 10 bases lay between the germline ends. CDR3 in amino acids: CASSSWGVQETQYF. The CDR3 region has the DNA TGTGCCAGCAGTTCCTGGGGGGTCCAAGAGACCCAGTACTTC.

About this clonotype itself: A clone one base away is much larger, so this may be a read error. The chain couples TRBV6-2 or TRBV6-3 to TRBJ1-5; D is ambiguous. This CDR3 region has 14 residues. Germline V gene data show CDR1 as MNHEY and CDR2 as SVGEGT. Between the trimmed V and J ends, which lost 10 bases and 5 bases, there was a span of 18 bases. The CDR3 coding sequence is TGTGCCACTCTCGGACGGGAACGGGATCAGCCCCAGCATTTT. Its translation is CATLGRERDQPQHF.

This clonotype was recorded at least ten times. V is TRBV20-1 and J is TRBJ2-7; D is uncertain. V dropped 6 bases and J dropped 3 bases, with 18 bases sitting between them. The CDR3 length is 14 residues. The germline CDR1 and CDR2 sequences are DFQATT and SNEGSKA (reference sequence). The chain's CDR3 is CSALLPGSIYEQYF. The CDR3 DNA reads as TGCAGTGCGCTTCTGCCAGGCAGCATCTACGAGCAGTACTTC.

This clonotype has just a few counts. The rearrangement uses TRBV5-5 and TRBJ1-1, with 7 bases fitting TRBD1. This CDR3 has 15 amino acids. Germline values: CDR1 SGHKS, CDR2 YYEKEE (reference sequence). V dropped 4 bases and J dropped 5; count of bases not matched to a gene: 11. CDR3 residues: CASSPGGAERTEAFF. In DNA, the CDR3 is TGTGCCAGCAGCCCAGGGGGGGCAGAGAGGACTGAAGCTTTCTTT.

This clonotype was observed many times. V usage is TRBV28 and J usage is TRBJ1-6; D is unclear. Germline-derived CDR1 and CDR2 are MDHEN and SYDVKM. The CDR3 is 12 amino acids. V was pared by 2 bases and J by 6 bases, with 2 bases between. CDR3 in DNA: TGTGCCAGCAGTTTAATTAATTCACCCCTCCACTTT. This encodes CASSLINSPLHF.

This clonotype has at least ten counts. The chain recombines TRBV28 with TRBJ2-5; D might be TRBD1 (5 bases). The CDR3 sequence is 14 residues long. Germline V CDR1 and CDR2: MDHEN, SYDVKM. V was trimmed by 5 bases and J by 4 bases, leaving 14 bases between them. The CDR3 reads CASSQWGIGETQYF. The DNA of the CDR3 is TGTGCCAGCAGTCAGTGGGGCATTGGAGAGACCCAGTACTTC. Full variable domain (remainder filled in from reference TRBV28 and TRBJ2-5): DVKVTQSSRYLVKRTGEKVFLECVQDMDHENMFWYRQDPGLGLRLIYFSYDVKMKEKGDIPEGYSVSREKKERFSLILESASTNQTSMYLCASSQWGIGETQYFGPGTRLLVL.

In its sample, this clonotype was seen many times. J is TRBJ2-5 and V is TRBV20-1; TRBD2 matches 11 bases. This CDR3 is built from 13 residues. V lost 3 bases to trimming and J lost 5 bases; unmatched junction nucleotides: 2. Germline V gene data show CDR1 as DFQATT and CDR2 as SNEGSKA (reference sequence). The CDR3 loop is CSARASGGETQYF. The CDR3 region has the DNA TGCAGTGCTAGGGCTAGCGGGGGGGAGACCCAGTACTTC.

The chain is built from TRBV7-9 and TRBJ1-2; D not resolved. Germline CDR1 is SEHNR and CDR2 is FQNEAQ (reference sequence). Deletions cut 6 bases from V and 4 bases from J, with 18 bases between. The CDR3 sequence is 15 residues long. CDR3 amino acids: CASSSGRAAFYGYTF. The DNA of the CDR3 is TGTGCCAGCAGTTCTGGACGGGCCGCGTTCTATGGCTACACCTTC.

This clonotype was detected ten times or more. This sequence joins TRBV7-9 and TRBJ2-3, with 9 bases matching TRBD2. The ends lost 1 base at V and 2 bases at J; junction bases unmatched: 4. In germline, CDR1 is SEHNR, CDR2 FQNEAQ (reference sequence). The CDR3 runs to 16 residues. CDR3 protein: CASSLGLAGATDTQYF. In nucleotides, the CDR3 is TGTGCCAGCAGCTTAGGCTTAGCGGGAGCCACAGATACGCAGTATTTT.

The J gene is TRBJ2-2, the V gene TRBV28; 9 nucleotides match TRBD1. Germline V lookup: CDR1 MDHEN, CDR2 SYDVKM. The CDR3 length is 16 residues. Losses at the gene ends were 6 bases for V and 1 base for J; bases not matched to a gene: 6. CDR3 sequence (DNA): TGTGCCAGCAGCCTATTGGACAGGGGGAACACCGGGGAGCTGTTTTTT. Protein: CASSLLDRGNTGELFF.

This sequence joins TRBV11-2 and TRBJ2-4; D tentatively fits TRBD1 or TRBD2 (6 bases each). This CDR3 has 16 amino acids. Trimming cost V 0 bases and J 7 bases, with 16 bases left between them. Germline loops: CDR1 SGHAT, CDR2 FQNNGV. The CDR3 DNA reads as TGTGCCAGCAGCTTAGAATCCGGGGGCCCACCCAACATTCAGTACTTC. Residues: CASSLESGGPPNIQYF.

In its sample, this clonotype was seen many times. The chain is built from TRBV4-3 and TRBJ2-3, with D possibly matching TRBD2 (5 bases). This CDR3 comprises 14 residues. Per the germline V gene, CDR1 is LGHNA and CDR2 is YSLEER. Trimming took 2 bases from V and 8 from J, leaving 14 bases between them. The CDR3 reads CASSQSRAVGTQYF. For the CDR3, the DNA is TGCGCCAGCAGCCAAAGTAGAGCGGTCGGTACGCAGTATTTT.

This clonotype was seen repeatedly, ten times or more. The V call is TRBV7-9, the J call TRBJ2-5; 7 positions match TRBD2. The trim removed 8 bases at V and 5 bases at J, leaving 2 bases unmatched. This CDR3 has 11 residues. Germline V CDR1 and CDR2: SEHNR, FQNEAQ (reference sequence). The chain's CDR3 is CASAGVETQYF. The DNA for the CDR3 is TGTGCCAGCGCGGGAGTTGAGACCCAGTACTTC.

This clonotype was counted ten times or more. The rearrangement links TRBV20-1 to TRBJ2-3; TRBD2 might be the D (5 bases). This CDR3 region has 12 residues. Germline V gene data show CDR1 as DFQATT and CDR2 as SNEGSKA (reference sequence). Trimming left V 7 bases short and J 3 bases short, with 11 bases between. CDR3 in amino acids: CSGVRGTDTQYF. The CDR3 coding sequence is TGCAGTGGAGTGCGCGGGACAGATACGCAGTATTTT.

At least ten counts were recorded for this clonotype. The rearrangement uses TRBV5-6 and TRBJ1-1; D not certain. Germline V lookup: CDR1 SGHDT, CDR2 YYEEEE. The V gene lost 4 bases and the J gene lost 1 base, with 17 bases spanning the gap. The CDR3 loop spans 16 amino acids. The CDR3 nucleotides are TGTGCCAGCAGCCGGGGTGGTGGCACGGCGAACACTGAAGCTTTCTTT. This encodes CASSRGGGTANTEAFF.

This clonotype was observed at least ten times. The V and J genes are TRBV7-2 and TRBJ2-5, with D perhaps matching TRBD1 or TRBD2 (5 bases each). The V end was cut by 5 bases, the J end by 0 bases, with 13 bases between. The CDR3 extends over 15 amino acids. Germline CDR1 SGHTA, CDR2 FQGNSA. The CDR3 sequence: CASSRSPGHQETQYF. The CDR3, as DNA: TGTGCCAGCAGCCGATCACCGGGACACCAAGAGACCCAGTACTTC.

This clonotype has at least ten counts. The chain has TRBV28 and TRBJ2-5, with D possibly TRBD2 on 6 matching bases. There are 14 residues in the CDR3. The V gene's germline CDR1 is MDHEN and CDR2 SYDVKM. V was trimmed by 2 bases and J by 3 bases, leaving 10 bases between them. CDR3 sequence (DNA): TGTGCCAGCAGTTTAGCCGGGAGCGAAGAGACCCAGTACTTC. Encoded protein: CASSLAGSEETQYF.

Ten or more counts support this clonotype. CDR3 DNA sequence: TGCAGCGTGAGGATCTTAGCGGTTGAGCAGTTCTTC. This encodes CSVRILAVEQFF. The genes are TRBV29-1 and TRBJ2-1; D is perhaps TRBD2 (6 bases). Trimming cost V 6 bases and J 9 bases, with 15 bases left between them. This CDR3 is 12 amino acids long. CDR1 and CDR2 (germline): SQVTM, ANQGSEA.

This clonotype showed up just a few times. This rearrangement joins TRBV29-1 to TRBJ2-1, with unresolved D. The germline CDR1 and CDR2 sequences are SQVTM and ANQGSEA. The V gene lost 3 bases and the J gene lost 5 bases, with 11 bases spanning the gap. The CDR3 has 13 amino acids. CDR3 in amino acids: CSVDSGWNNEQFF. CDR3 DNA sequence: TGCAGCGTTGACTCGGGCTGGAACAATGAGCAGTTCTTC.

This chain uses TRBV7-2 with TRBJ2-7; no clear D gene. CDR1 is SGHTA, CDR2 FQGNSA, per germline. CDR3 length: 13 residues. The V end lost 1 base, the J end lost 3 bases, and 7 bases lay between the germline ends. The CDR3 DNA follows: TGTGCCAGCAGCTTAGTGTCGTTCTACGAGCAGTACTTC. This sequence encodes CASSLVSFYEQYF. Drawing the rest from reference TRBV7-2 and TRBJ2-7, the complete variable domain is GAGVSQSPSNKVTEKGKDVELRCDPISGHTALYWYRQSLGQGLEFLIYFQGNSAPDKSGLPSDRFSAERTGGSVSTLTIQRTQQEDSAVYLCASSLVSFYEQYFGPGTRLTVT.

Regarding this clonotype: This clone may be a read error of a much larger clone one base away. The chain links TRBV4-2 to TRBJ2-3; D not resolved. This CDR3 spans 14 amino acids. V gave up 6 bases and J gave up 6 bases, with 16 bases separating them. From germline, CDR1 is LGHNA and CDR2 YNFKEQ. The chain's CDR3 is CASRQPQGRDTQYF. For the CDR3, the DNA is TGTGCCAGCAGACAACCCCAAGGGCGGGATACGCAGTATTTT.

This clonotype was seen many times. V and J are TRBV12-3 or TRBV12-4 and TRBJ1-1, with 11 bases identical to TRBD1. Unmatched junction bases numbered 10, after V lost 6 bases and J lost 7 bases. The CDR3 is made up of 15 amino acids. CDR3 in DNA: TGTGCCAGCAGGGCCGGACAGGGGGCGCGGAATGAAGCTTTCTTT. Translated, it gives CASRAGQGARNEAFF.

This clonotype was counted ten times or more. This chain links TRBV11-2 with TRBJ2-3, with D uncertain. Trimming pared 2 bases from V and 2 bases from J, leaving 14 bases between. The germline V gene has CDR1 SGHAT and CDR2 FQNNGV. CDR3 length: 16 residues. The CDR3 DNA reads TGTGCCAGCAGCTTAAGAGACTGGAGTTACACAGATACGCAGTATTTT. Its translation: CASSLRDWSYTDTQYF.

Concerning this clonotype itself: Being one base from a much bigger clone, this may be a read error. The rearrangement uses TRBV28 and TRBJ2-7; D not certain. The germline V gene has CDR1 MDHEN and CDR2 SYDVKM. CDR3 length equals 15 residues. V lost 6 bases and J 6 bases, leaving 21 bases between the germline ends. The CDR3 coding sequence is TGTGCCAGCAGCTACCCCACTTTCAACCGTTTCGAGCAGTACTTC. Protein sequence: CASSYPTFNRFEQYF.

This clonotype was observed many times. The chain links TRBV5-1 to TRBJ2-5; no clear D gene. CDR3 length: 13 amino acids. The V gene's germline CDR1 is SGHRS and CDR2 YFSETQ. V was pared by 5 bases and J by 2 bases, with 10 bases between. Here the CDR3 DNA reads TGCGCCAGCAGACAGACAATACAAGAGACCCAGTACTTC. It translates to CASRQTIQETQYF.

This clonotype was detected many times. The V call is TRBV7-9, the J call TRBJ2-7, with 8 bases that match TRBD1. Germline V lookup: CDR1 SEHNR, CDR2 FQNEAQ (reference sequence). V dropped 5 bases and J dropped 0; count of bases not matched to a gene: 6. The CDR3 is made up of 15 amino acids. The CDR3 here is CASSPADRASYEQYF. The DNA for the CDR3 is TGTGCCAGCAGCCCAGCGGACAGGGCCTCCTACGAGCAGTACTTC. Supplemented by reference TRBV7-9 and TRBJ2-7, the full variable domain reads DTGVSQNPRHKITKRGQNVTFRCDPISEHNRLYWYRQTLGQGPEFLTYFQNEAQLEKSRLLSDRFSAERPKGSFSTLEIQRTEQGDSAMYLCASSPADRASYEQYFGPGTRLTVT.

This clonotype was counted at least ten times. J is TRBJ2-1 and V is TRBV11-2; 9 bases are a match to TRBD1. Germline V gene sequence: CDR1 SGHAT, CDR2 FQNNGV. The ends lost 4 bases at V and 3 bases at J; junction bases unmatched: 7. The CDR3 length is 16 residues. This CDR3 is CASSWPGTGFYNEQFF. The CDR3, as DNA: TGTGCCAGCAGCTGGCCTGGGACAGGGTTCTACAATGAGCAGTTCTTC.

This clonotype showed up just a few times. The V and J genes are TRBV20-1 and TRBJ2-1, with 9 bases identical to TRBD2. This CDR3 spans 17 amino acids. Germline trimming cut 2 bases from V and 0 bases from J; bases unmatched to any gene: 8. Germline V lookup: CDR1 DFQATT, CDR2 SNEGSKA (reference sequence). The CDR3 coding sequence is TGCAGTGCTAGATCGCGGGGGGGCCCCCACTCCTACAATGAGCAGTTCTTC. Its protein product is CSARSRGGPHSYNEQFF.

This clonotype was detected ten times or more. V usage is TRBV5-1 and J usage is TRBJ2-7; tentatively, D is TRBD1 (6 bases). V was shortened by 4 bases and J by 3 bases, with 14 bases between the two germline ends. Germline V gives CDR1 SGHRS, CDR2 YFSETQ. The CDR3 has 14 residues. The CDR3 here is CASSRNRDRYEQYF. Here the CDR3 DNA reads TGCGCCAGCAGCCGGAACAGGGATCGCTACGAGCAGTACTTC.

This clonotype was observed at least ten times. The chain links TRBV4-1 to TRBJ2-1; D not certain. The germline V gene encodes CDR1 MGHRA and CDR2 YSYEKL. V lost 1 base, J lost 3 bases, and 16 bases lay in between. This CDR3 is 17 amino acids long. The CDR3 here is CASSQAPDLDHYNEQFF. Written as DNA, the CDR3 is TGCGCCAGCAGCCAAGCCCCTGACTTGGACCACTACAATGAGCAGTTCTTC.

This clonotype came up many times. The V and J genes are TRBV28 and TRBJ2-1; D might be TRBD1 (7 bases). Germline V gene sequence: CDR1 MDHEN, CDR2 SYDVKM. V lost 4 bases and J 1 base, leaving 20 bases between the germline ends. The CDR3 runs 18 residues. As DNA, the CDR3 is TGTGCCAGCAGTTCGATTACCTCAGGGGGGAGATCCTACAATGAGCAGTTCTTC. It encodes CASSSITSGGRSYNEQFF. Filled out from reference TRBV28 and TRBJ2-1, the complete variable domain reads DVKVTQSSRYLVKRTGEKVFLECVQDMDHENMFWYRQDPGLGLRLIYFSYDVKMKEKGDIPEGYSVSREKKERFSLILESASTNQTSMYLCASSSITSGGRSYNEQFFGPGTRLTVL.